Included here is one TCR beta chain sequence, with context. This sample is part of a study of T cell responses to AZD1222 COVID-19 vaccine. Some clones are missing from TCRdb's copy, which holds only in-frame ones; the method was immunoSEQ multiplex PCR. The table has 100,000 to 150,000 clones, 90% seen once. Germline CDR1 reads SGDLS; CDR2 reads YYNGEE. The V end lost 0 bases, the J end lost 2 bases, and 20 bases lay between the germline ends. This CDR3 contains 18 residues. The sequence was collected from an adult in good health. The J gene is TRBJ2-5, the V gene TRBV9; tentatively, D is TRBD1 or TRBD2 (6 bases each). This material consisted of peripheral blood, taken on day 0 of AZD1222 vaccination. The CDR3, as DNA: TGTGCCAGCAGCGTAGGGGGGGCCCGATTTTCCACACAAGAGACCCAGTACTTC. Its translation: CASSVGGARFSTQETQYF.